This entry is about one T cell receptor (beta chain). Antigen unknown. Libraries were prepared by immunoSEQ multiplex PCR; TCRdb keeps only in-frame clonotypes and omits some of them. The table records fewer than 400,000 clones, roughly nine tenths of them present only once. Germline CDR1 and CDR2: MNHEY and SVGAGI. With V trimmed by 8 bases and J by 10 bases, 12 bases remained unmatched. There are 13 residues in the CDR3. Treatment reported: some 19 received Ad26.COV2.S at low or high dose, single or two shots; 5 received placebo; per-sample allocation not given. Vaccine and placebo recipients were sampled on day 63 after the first injection. Aged 18-55 years, donor was enrolled in Boston in the early 2020s. This entry belongs to a study of Ad26.COV2.S vaccination and SARS-CoV-2 variants. Study background: Once, or twice with 56 days between doses, Ad26.COV2.S was given intramuscularly. Findings and limits, study-wide: The TCR breadth and depth analyses may have produced an underestimate of total T cell responses.

The receptor's source is a person between 18 and 65 years old who received the Ad26.COV2.S COVID-19 vaccine or a placebo. The chain joins TRBV6-5 to TRBJ1-1; 8 bases line up with TRBD1. This material consisted of peripheral blood, taken in a trial of Ad26.COV2.S vaccine versus placebo. DNA for the CDR3: TGTGCCAGCGCCCGCAGGGGGCCCCAGGGAGCTTTCTTT. Protein sequence: CASARRGPQGAFF.